Presented here are 12 T cell receptor beta chains from one specimen sequenced in a study of human T cells and chemical hapten exposure. Time point specified: patch test 1, 2 weeks after DPC sensitization. Treatment in this sample: therapeutic diphenylcyclopropenone sensitization with weekly scalp DPC. TCRdb re-called the RACE reads with MiXCR, one entry per CDR3 protein. The sample holds approximately 49,000 distinct CDR3 sequences, approximately 9.1% seen once. The sample consisted of whole blood, taken in connection with sensitization to the hapten diphenylcyclopropenone (DPC). The receptor set was obtained from a woman in her 50s with alopecia areata. Some clones in this sample may be carry-over from other donors' samples.

There are many counts of this clonotype. The gene calls are TRBV20-1 and TRBJ1-1; D is unresolved. The CDR3 sequence is 12 residues long. V was shortened by 1 base and J by 7 bases, with 10 bases between the two germline ends. The germline gives CDR1 DFQATT, CDR2 SNEGSKA (reference sequence). The CDR3 is CSARGGGVEAFF. In DNA form, the CDR3 reads TGCAGTGCTAGAGGGGGTGGAGTTGAAGCTTTCTTT.

A few counts support this clonotype. The genes are TRBV24-1 and TRBJ1-5; D is uncertain. V was shortened by 3 bases and J by 5 bases, with 10 bases between the two germline ends. The germline V gene has CDR1 KGHDR and CDR2 SFDVKD. The CDR3 contains 14 residues. CDR3 sequence reads: CATSDADGDQPQHF. CDR3 DNA sequence: TGTGCCACCAGTGATGCGGACGGCGATCAGCCCCAGCATTTT.

This clonotype was counted ten times or more. The chain links TRBV3-1 to TRBJ2-1, with 12 bases lining up with TRBD2. The V gene end was trimmed by 10 bases and the J gene end by 6 bases; junction bases not matched to a gene: 13. The germline gives CDR1 LGHDT, CDR2 YNNKEL (reference sequence). The CDR3 runs 16 residues. The CDR3 here is CATTAPGLAGFNEQFF. The CDR3, as DNA: TGTGCCACCACGGCGCCCGGACTAGCGGGGTTCAATGAGCAGTTCTTC.

This clonotype showed up just a few times. The chain couples TRBV2 to TRBJ2-5, with 11 bases matching TRBD2. The CDR3 is 17 amino acids. With 6 bases clipped from V and 2 bases from J, the junction kept 11 bases outside the gene matches. Germline values: CDR1 SNHLY, CDR2 FYNNEI. The CDR3 region is CASRLLPGTSGQETQYF. The CDR3 coding sequence is TGTGCCAGCAGACTCCTACCTGGGACTAGCGGTCAAGAGACCCAGTACTTC.

This clonotype was detected many times. This chain's CDR3 is CASSRLAGSYNEQFF. The CDR3 DNA is TGTGCCAGCAGCCGCCTAGCGGGCTCCTACAATGAGCAGTTCTTC. The chain has TRBV3-1 and TRBJ2-1; TRBD2 agrees at 8 bases. V shed 4 bases and J 0 bases; nucleotides not matched to a gene: 2. The CDR3 is 15 residues long. Per germline, CDR1 LGHDT and CDR2 YNNKEL (reference sequence).

This clonotype was detected many times. The V call is TRBV29-1, the J call TRBJ2-5, with D hard to call. Germline CDR1 SQVTM, CDR2 ANQGSEA. The V end lost 7 bases, the J end lost 2 bases, and 11 bases lay between the germline ends. CDR3 length: 12 residues. The CDR3 protein is CSGGDRQETQYF. CDR3 sequence (DNA): TGCAGCGGGGGTGACCGGCAAGAGACCCAGTACTTC.

This clonotype was detected ten times or more. The chain combines TRBV3-2 with TRBJ2-7. TRBV3-2 is a pseudogene. CDR3 length: 17 amino acids. The CDR3 region has the DNA TGTGCCAGCAGCCAAGTCGACATTCCCCGATACTCCTACGAGCAGTACTTC. The encoded protein is CASSQVDIPRYSYEQYF.

This clonotype has more than one count but fewer than ten. The gene calls are TRBV20-1 and TRBJ2-2; a weak D match, TRBD1 (5 bases). V was pared by 2 bases and J by 5 bases, with 9 bases between. The CDR3 length is 13 residues. CDR1 and CDR2 (germline): DFQATT, SNEGSKA (reference sequence). For the CDR3, the DNA is TGCAGTGCTAGAAATGCAGGGACCGGGGAGCTGTTTTTT. It encodes CSARNAGTGELFF.

This clonotype was seen ten or more times. The V call is TRBV3-1, the J call TRBJ2-5, with TRBD1 identical over 9 bases. The germline V gene has CDR1 LGHDT and CDR2 YNNKEL (reference sequence). V dropped 4 bases and J dropped 4; count of bases not matched to a gene: 1. The CDR3 runs to 13 residues. The CDR3 protein is CASSRDRAETQYF. The CDR3 DNA reads as TGTGCCAGCAGCCGGGACAGGGCAGAGACCCAGTACTTC.

V gene TRBV3-1 combines with J gene TRBJ2-2; tentative D call: TRBD1 (7 bases). The V gene lost 4 bases and the J gene lost 4 bases, with 16 bases spanning the gap. CDR1 is LGHDT and CDR2 is YNNKEL in the germline V gene (reference sequence). The CDR3 has 16 residues. The CDR3 nucleotides read TGTGCCAGCAGCCCAGGAGGGGGCCGAGGCACCGGGGAGCTGTTTTTT. It is translated as CASSPGGGRGTGELFF. Supplemented by reference TRBV3-1 and TRBJ2-2, the full variable domain reads DTAVSQTPKYLVTQMGNDKSIKCEQNLGHDTMYWYKQDSKKFLKIMFSYNNKELIINETVPNRFSPKSPDKAHLNLHINSLELGDSAVYFCASSPGGGRGTGELFFGEGSRLTVL.

Concerning this clonotype itself: A much more abundant neighbour one base away suggests this may be a read error. Because the CDR3 is missing its conserved closing phenylalanine or tryptophan, this is likely a read error. V is TRBV10-2 and J is TRBJ2-1; 11 bases align to TRBD2. Germline values: CDR1 WSHSY, CDR2 SAAADI. The CDR3 loop spans 15 amino acids. Trimming removed 6 bases from V and 1 base from J; junction bases left unmatched: 2. CDR3 sequence reads: CASSWTSGSYNEQFS. CDR3 nucleotides: TGCGCCAGCAGCTGGACTAGCGGGTCCTACAATGAGCAGTTCTCC.

A few counts support this clonotype. A read error is possible here, since a much larger clone lies one base away. V gene TRBV9 combines with J gene TRBJ2-2, with D hard to call. Germline-derived CDR1 and CDR2 are SGDLS and YYNGEE. The CDR3 is 12 amino acids. Between the trimmed V and J ends, which lost 0 bases and 6 bases, there was a span of 3 bases. The CDR3 sequence is CASSVGPGELFF. CDR3 bases: TGTGCCAGCAGCGTAGGCCCCGGGGAGCTGTTTTTT.